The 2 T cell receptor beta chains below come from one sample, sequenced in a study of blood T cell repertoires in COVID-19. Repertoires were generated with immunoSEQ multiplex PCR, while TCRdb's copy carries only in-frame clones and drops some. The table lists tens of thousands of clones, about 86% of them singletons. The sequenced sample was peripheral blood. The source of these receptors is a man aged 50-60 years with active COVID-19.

CDR3 sequence: CASSLAGTEYSAQYF. CDR3 bases: TGCGCCAGCAGCTTGGCGGGGACAGAATATTCGGCGCAGTATTTT. J is TRBJ2-3 and V is TRBV5-1, with 7 nucleotides matching TRBD1. The CDR3 spans 15 residues. J was trimmed by 10 bases and V by 0 bases; bases with no gene match: 11. Germline values: CDR1 SGHRS, CDR2 YFSETQ.

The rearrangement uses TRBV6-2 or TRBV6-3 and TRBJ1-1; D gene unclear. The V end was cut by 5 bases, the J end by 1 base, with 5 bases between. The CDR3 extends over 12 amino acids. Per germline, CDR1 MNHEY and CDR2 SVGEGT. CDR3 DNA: TGTGCCAGCAGTCCGGGGAACACTGAAGCTTTCTTT. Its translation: CASSPGNTEAFF.